The TCR beta chain described here comes from a study of CD8 T cells in ankylosing spondylitis (dated 2017 in TCRdb). Study-wide context: To find TCR variants linked to disease, the study profiled T cell receptor beta repertoires in ankylosing spondylitis patients and healthy donors. Samples of peripheral blood were taken, and for ankylosing spondylitis patients, synovial fluid was collected as well. The full study cohort comprised 20 to 25 ankylosing spondylitis patients and over a hundred healthy donors. Results the study describes overall, beyond this receptor: The disease-linked clones were reported to be significantly enriched in matched synovial fluid samples from ankylosing spondylitis patients. A CD8+ phenotype was shown by the disease-linked clones, which were found at relatively low frequencies in peripheral blood. Some of the motif variants had been reported before in the synovial fluid and blood of reactive arthritis patients, a finding that suggests common disease-initiation mechanisms. A TCR beta motif made up of about eight highly homologous amino acid variants appeared to be characteristic of blood from ankylosing spondylitis patients.

The listed sequencing device is Illumina HiSeq 2500. TCR beta libraries were prepared by quantitative 5'-RACE with molecular barcodes. In the original analysis: A new computational method based on a probabilistic model of VDJ rearrangement was used to identify disease-linked TCR variants. TCRdb took the public reads, trimmed them with fastp at Q25, ran MiXCR for clone calling and kept in-frame beta chains. A single entry per CDR3 protein holds the most common genes and DNA from its merged rows. The V and J calls were determined by TCRdb, not by the authors. In this sample the table shows just over 300,000 distinct CDR3 sequences, less than 25% of which occur a single time. Of the sample, around 3.2% is held by the ten largest clones. From its cysteine to its phenylalanine, the CDR3 spans 13 amino acids. Left in the record is the CDR3 DNA by itself, 39 bases read in frame from the first base. CDR1 SQVTM and CDR2 ANQGSEA are derived from the germline V gene. V is shortened by 7 bases, J by 6 bases, and the region joining them spans 16 bases.

This clonotype was found many times. Which antigen it targets is not known. Base qualities are not at hand, and no much larger clone is one base apart. In this chain, TRBV29-1 is recombined with TRBJ1-5; a tentative D match to TRBD1 spans 5 bases. This clonotype originated in a female donor with ankylosing spondylitis or in good health (not recorded which). Material: blood, either unsorted or a sorted T cell fraction (not recorded which). The encoded CDR3 is CSAQAGVGQPQHF. The nucleotide sequence reads TGCAGCGCCCAAGCGGGGGTAGGTCAGCCCCAGCATTTT.